This TCR beta chain was captured in a study of blood T cell repertoires in COVID-19. The V gene's germline CDR1 is MDHEN and CDR2 SYDVKM. The CDR3 runs to 14 residues. V shed 2 bases, J shed 3 bases, and the junction held 1 base outside the gene matches. Note on this clone: Other DNA sequences in this sample translate to the same CDR3.

The assay was immunoSEQ multiplex PCR, and TCRdb's table has in-frame clones only and misses some. The data show some 74,000 clones, more than 80% seen once. The sample comprised peripheral blood. The TCR sequence derives from an elderly woman with active or convalescent COVID-19. The V call is TRBV28, the J call TRBJ2-7; 10 bases agree with TRBD1. For the CDR3, the DNA is TGTGCCAGCAGTTTAGGGGACAGGGGCTACGAGCAGTACTTC. It specifies CASSLGDRGYEQYF. Drawing the rest from reference TRBV28 and TRBJ2-7, the complete variable domain is DVKVTQSSRYLVKRTGEKVFLECVQDMDHENMFWYRQDPGLGLRLIYFSYDVKMKEKGDIPEGYSVSREKKERFSLILESASTNQTSMYLCASSLGDRGYEQYFGPGTRLTVT.